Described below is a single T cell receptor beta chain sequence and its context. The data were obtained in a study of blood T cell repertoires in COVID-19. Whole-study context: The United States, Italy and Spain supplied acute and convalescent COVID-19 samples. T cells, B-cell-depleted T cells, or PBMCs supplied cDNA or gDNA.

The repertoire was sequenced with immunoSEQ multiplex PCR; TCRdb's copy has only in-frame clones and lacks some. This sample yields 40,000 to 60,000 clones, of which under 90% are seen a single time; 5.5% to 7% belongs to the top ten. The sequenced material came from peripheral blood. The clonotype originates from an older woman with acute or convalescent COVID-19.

CDR3 nucleotide sequence: TGTGCCAGCAGCTTAGTGGACTTGGAAGAGACCCAGTACTTC. This codes for CASSLVDLEETQYF. The chain combines TRBV7-8 with TRBJ2-5, with a weak D call TRBD2 (5 bases). This CDR3 spans 14 amino acids. Trimming shortened V by 1 base and J by 3 bases, and 9 bases separated the two germline ends. CDR1 and CDR2 from the germline V gene are SGHVS and FQNEAQ.